This entry lists 28 T cell receptor beta chains sequenced from one sample in a study of blood T cell repertoires in COVID-19. Measured with immunoSEQ multiplex PCR; TCRdb has only the in-frame clones, and not every one. The sample consists of 250,000 or so clones, roughly 88% of them appearing once. Sequenced: PBMCs or T cells enriched from blood (not recorded which). The receptors originated from a woman between 40 and 50 years old who had been exposed to COVID-19.

The chain couples TRBV7-2 to TRBJ1-5; D is possibly TRBD1 (5 bases). This CDR3 is built from 14 residues. The ends were cut back, 6 bases at V and 2 bases at J, with 11 bases in the middle. The germline V gene encodes CDR1 SGHTA and CDR2 FQGNSA. This chain's CDR3 is CASRKGLGNQPQHF. CDR3 nucleotide sequence: TGTGCCAGCAGAAAGGGGTTGGGCAATCAGCCCCAGCATTTT.

The rearrangement uses TRBV6-5 and TRBJ2-2; 7 nucleotides agree with TRBD2. Germline-derived CDR1 and CDR2 are MNHEY and SVGAGI. After removal of 2 bases from V and 6 bases from J, the junction contained 0 bases not matched to a gene. The CDR3 extends over 13 amino acids. CDR3 bases: TGTGCCAGCAGTTACGGGGGGGCCGGGGAGCTGTTTTTT. This gives the protein CASSYGGAGELFF.

The gene calls are TRBV23-1 and TRBJ2-7; a possible D gene is TRBD2 (6 bases). TRBV23-1 carries the ORF label, with uncertain function. V gave up 4 bases and J gave up 3 bases, with 22 bases separating them. The CDR3 extends over 17 amino acids. The CDR3 nucleotides are TGCGCCAGCAGTCCCCCTCCCACCCCGAGCGGGTTCTACGAGCAGTACGTC. Residues: CASSPPPTPSGFYEQYV.

The chain uses TRBV6-5 and TRBJ1-2, with a tentative D call TRBD1 (6 bases). The CDR3 runs 15 residues. Germline V CDR1 and CDR2: MNHEY, SVGAGI. V was pared by 0 bases and J by 3 bases, with 11 bases between. For the CDR3, the DNA is TGTGCCAGCAGTTACTCGAGGGACACCTACTATGGCTACACCTTC. Its protein is CASSYSRDTYYGYTF.

This clone was picked up one time. V gene TRBV18 combines with J gene TRBJ2-6; TRBD1 aligns across 7 bases. The CDR3 spans 15 residues. V lost 4 bases and J lost 2; bases outside the gene matches: 2. From germline, CDR1 is KGHSH and CDR2 LQKENI. The CDR3 spells CASSQGTAGANVLTF. The CDR3 DNA follows: TGTGCCAGCTCACAAGGGACAGCTGGGGCCAACGTCCTGACTTTC.

The chain carries TRBV6-2 or TRBV6-3 and TRBJ2-7; 9 bases are a match to TRBD1. V lost 5 bases to trimming and J lost 4 bases; unmatched junction nucleotides: 9. The CDR3 loop spans 15 amino acids. Germline V CDR1 and CDR2: MNHEY, SVGEGT. CDR3 in DNA: TGTGCCAGCAGTAGAGGGACAGGGAGAACTTACGAGCAGTACGTC. Translation: CASSRGTGRTYEQYV.

The chain is built from TRBV2 and TRBJ1-2; no clear D. Trimming took 3 bases from V and 7 from J, leaving 12 bases between them. The germline CDR1 and CDR2 sequences are SNHLY and FYNNEI. The CDR3 is 13 residues long. CDR3 in amino acids: CASSDTEIGGYTF. The CDR3 region has the DNA TGTGCCAGCAGTGACACCGAGATTGGTGGCTACACCTTC.

The chain links TRBV14 to TRBJ1-2; D ambiguous. CDR1 and CDR2 from the germline V gene are SGHDN and FVKESK. With 1 base removed from V and 4 bases from J, the gap between germline ends came to 22 bases. The CDR3 contains 18 residues. The CDR3 loop reads CASSQVVTRPLIGYGYTF. The CDR3, as DNA: TGTGCCAGCAGCCAAGTGGTTACCAGGCCGTTAATTGGCTATGGCTACACCTTC.

V usage is TRBV6-5 and J usage is TRBJ2-2; D is undetermined. The CDR3 spans 14 residues. Germline V gene data show CDR1 as MNHEY and CDR2 as SVGAGI. The V end lost 9 bases, the J end lost 1 base, and 12 bases lay between the germline ends. This CDR3 is CASYRRGNTGELFF. The CDR3 DNA follows: TGTGCCAGTTATCGCCGAGGGAACACCGGGGAGCTGTTTTTT.

V is TRBV4-2 and J is TRBJ2-7; D gene ambiguous. This CDR3 region has 16 residues. The V end lost 0 bases, the J end lost 0 bases, and 12 bases lay between the germline ends. CDR1 and CDR2 from the germline V gene are LGHNA and YNFKEQ. This chain's CDR3 is CASSQELSGFSYEQYF. The CDR3 DNA reads TGTGCCAGCAGCCAAGAATTATCAGGATTCTCCTACGAGCAGTACTTC.

This clone turned up a few times. The chain links TRBV30 to TRBJ2-2; TRBD1 might be the D (5 bases). CDR1 is GTSNPN, CDR2 SVGIG, per germline (reference sequence). This CDR3 is 12 amino acids long. The ends were cut back, 6 bases at V and 7 bases at J, with 12 bases in the middle. CDR3 sequence reads: CACAGNGGELFF. The CDR3 DNA reads as TGTGCCTGTGCAGGGAACGGCGGGGAGCTGTTTTTT.

J is TRBJ2-5 and V is TRBV4-3; 10 bases match TRBD2. The J segment lost 9 bases and the V segment lost 1 base, leaving 8 bases of the junction unmatched. Germline loops: CDR1 LGHNA, CDR2 YSLEER. CDR3 length equals 15 residues. The CDR3, as DNA: TGCGCCAGCAGCCAAGTTCTAGCGGGAGAAGGGGCCCAGTACTTC. As protein: CASSQVLAGEGAQYF.

The chain joins TRBV18 to TRBJ1-5; the D gene is possibly TRBD1 (6 bases). Between the trimmed V and J ends, which lost 3 bases and 1 base, there was a span of 10 bases. Per germline, CDR1 KGHSH and CDR2 LQKENI. The CDR3 has 15 residues. The CDR3 DNA sequence: TGTGCCAGCTCACCTGGGACACCAAGCAATCAGCCCCAGCATTTT. Its translation: CASSPGTPSNQPQHF.

The chain links TRBV28 to TRBJ1-3; D ambiguous. V was clipped by 6 bases and J by 7 bases, with 10 bases between them. This CDR3 spans 12 amino acids. CDR1 is MDHEN and CDR2 is SYDVKM in the germline V gene. The CDR3 spells CASSLAWNTIYF. The CDR3 region has the DNA TGTGCCAGCAGCTTAGCGTGGAACACCATATATTTT. The variable domain in full, completed from reference TRBV28 and TRBJ1-3, reads DVKVTQSSRYLVKRTGEKVFLECVQDMDHENMFWYRQDPGLGLRLIYFSYDVKMKEKGDIPEGYSVSREKKERFSLILESASTNQTSMYLCASSLAWNTIYFGEGSWLTVV.

In its sample, this clone was seen once. This chain joins TRBV2 and TRBJ2-1; 9 bases agree with TRBD1. With 7 bases clipped from V and 6 bases from J, the junction kept 7 bases outside the gene matches. The CDR3 has 14 residues. Germline CDR1 SNHLY, CDR2 FYNNEI. This CDR3 is CASIHRGPGNEQFF. CDR3 DNA sequence: TGTGCCAGCATTCACAGGGGGCCAGGCAATGAGCAGTTCTTC.

This chain links TRBV4-2 with TRBJ1-1, with 10 bases matching TRBD1. This CDR3 has 15 residues. Trimming removed 1 base from V and 5 bases from J; junction bases left unmatched: 4. Germline V gene sequence: CDR1 LGHNA, CDR2 YNFKEQ. The chain's CDR3 is CASSQGDRGRTEAFF. The CDR3 DNA reads TGTGCCAGCAGCCAAGGGGACAGGGGCAGAACTGAAGCTTTCTTT.

The chain carries TRBV2 and TRBJ1-2, with 8 bases identical to TRBD1. V lost 10 bases, J lost 4 bases, and 11 bases stayed unmatched. Germline CDR1 SNHLY, CDR2 FYNNEI. The CDR3 extends over 14 amino acids. In nucleotides, the CDR3 is TGTGCCACCCAGGGGGCAGGGCCCGGCTATGGCTACACCTTC. This translates into CATQGAGPGYGYTF.

V is TRBV18 and J is TRBJ1-1, with 7 bases identical to TRBD1. Germline V gene lookup returns CDR1 KGHSH and CDR2 LQKENI. The CDR3 loop spans 15 amino acids. J was trimmed by 2 bases and V by 2 bases; bases with no gene match: 5. CDR3 nucleotides: TGTGCCAGCTCACCATTCCGGGACAGCAACACTGAAGCTTTCTTT. Protein: CASSPFRDSNTEAFF.

The chain uses TRBV10-3 and TRBJ2-2, with 10 bases identical to TRBD2. The CDR3 has 16 amino acids. V dropped 0 bases and J dropped 6; count of bases not matched to a gene: 4. Germline lookup yields CDR1 ENHRY and CDR2 SYGVKD. This CDR3 reads CAISESTSGRAGELFF. The CDR3 region has the DNA TGTGCCATCAGTGAGTCGACCAGCGGGAGGGCCGGGGAGCTGTTTTTT.

V is TRBV25-1 and J is TRBJ1-1; D remains ambiguous. This CDR3 is 14 amino acids long. Trimming stripped 6 bases from V and 0 bases from J, with 11 bases between. Per germline, CDR1 MGHDK and CDR2 SYGVNS. Written as DNA, the CDR3 is TGTGCCAGCAGAAGACTTTATATGAACACTGAAGCTTTCTTT. Its protein product is CASRRLYMNTEAFF.

The chain has TRBV27 and TRBJ1-4; 10 nucleotides align to TRBD1. Per the germline V gene, CDR1 is MNHEY and CDR2 is SMNVEV (reference sequence). CDR3 length: 16 residues. V lost 2 bases to trimming and J lost 10 bases; unmatched junction nucleotides: 10. The CDR3 is CASSLGTGTGVGKLFF. The CDR3 nucleotides read TGTGCCAGCAGTTTAGGAACCGGGACAGGGGTTGGAAAACTGTTTTTT.

The chain employs TRBV4-1 and TRBJ1-5; 8 bases agree with TRBD1. The CDR3 is 15 amino acids. Per the germline V gene, CDR1 is MGHRA and CDR2 is YSYEKL. Unmatched junction bases numbered 8, after V lost 6 bases and J lost 4 bases. The CDR3 DNA reads as TGCGCCAGCAGTTGGACAGGGTTCGGGAATCAGCCCCAGCATTTT. Translation gives CASSWTGFGNQPQHF.

V and J are TRBV29-1 and TRBJ1-1; TRBD1 might be the D (6 bases). The CDR3 extends over 13 amino acids. Per germline, CDR1 SQVTM and CDR2 ANQGSEA. Trimming shortened V by 3 bases and J by 2 bases, and 10 bases separated the two germline ends. The CDR3 region is CSVEGTFNTEAFF. Written as DNA, the CDR3 is TGCAGCGTTGAGGGGACATTCAACACTGAAGCTTTCTTT.

The chain carries TRBV7-2 and TRBJ1-2; 7 bases agree with TRBD1. J lost 7 bases, V lost 5 bases, and 13 bases had no gene match. CDR3 length equals 15 residues. Germline CDR1 SGHTA, CDR2 FQGNSA. For the CDR3, the DNA is TGTGCCAGCAGCACCAGTAGGGGGCAGGGATCTGGCTACACCTTC. It translates to CASSTSRGQGSGYTF.

This chain connects TRBV19 to TRBJ1-5, with TRBD1 matching 8 bases. This CDR3 has 14 residues. J lost 5 bases, V lost 9 bases, and 9 bases had no gene match. Germline V gene lookup returns CDR1 LNHDA and CDR2 SQIVND (reference sequence). This CDR3 is CASALRGRDQPQHF. The CDR3 DNA reads TGTGCCAGCGCTCTCAGGGGGCGCGATCAGCCCCAGCATTTT.

V usage is TRBV20-1 and J usage is TRBJ1-2, with TRBD1 matching over 10 bases. CDR3 length: 13 amino acids. Germline CDR1 and CDR2: DFQATT and SNEGSKA (reference sequence). V shed 4 bases, J shed 7 bases, and the junction held 6 bases outside the gene matches. Written as DNA, the CDR3 is TGCAGTGCTAATGACAGGGGGCTCCGTGGCTACACCTTC. Amino acids: CSANDRGLRGYTF.

As concerns this clone: At one of its ends the junction is not consistent with the germline gene, which may arise from a read error. This rearrangement joins TRBV5-1 to TRBJ2-2; the match to TRBD2 covers 7 bases. The germline V gene encodes CDR1 SGHRS and CDR2 YFSETQ. The CDR3 loop spans 14 amino acids. The DNA for the CDR3 is TGTGCCAGCAGGCCTACTAGCGACTCCGGGGAGCTGTTTTTT. It is translated as CASRPTSDSGELFF.

The rearrangement uses TRBV6-5 and TRBJ2-1, with a tentative D call TRBD2 (6 bases). This CDR3 has 14 amino acids. With 2 bases removed from V and 9 bases from J, the gap between germline ends came to 14 bases. Germline-derived CDR1 and CDR2 are MNHEY and SVGAGI. CDR3 protein: CASSYRRGRSEQFF. The CDR3 DNA sequence: TGTGCCAGCAGTTACAGGCGGGGTAGGAGTGAGCAGTTCTTC.